Below, 7 T cell receptor beta chains from the same sample are listed, as sequenced in a study of blood T cell repertoires in COVID-19. Libraries were prepared by immunoSEQ multiplex PCR; TCRdb keeps only in-frame clonotypes and omits some of them. The table shows under 70,000 clones, with less than 75% occurring only once. The sequencing input was peripheral blood. These receptors originate from a woman aged 70-85 years with acute or convalescent COVID-19.

This chain connects TRBV5-6 to TRBJ1-1, with unresolved D. Trimming shortened V by 1 base and J by 0 bases, and 13 bases separated the two germline ends. CDR3 size: 16 residues. Germline CDR1 SGHDT, CDR2 YYEEEE. The CDR3 bases are TGTGCCAGCAGCTTGACGGGGAGGTTCGTGAACACTGAAGCTTTCTTT. Residues: CASSLTGRFVNTEAFF.

The chain couples TRBV4-2 to TRBJ1-3; D is ambiguous. This CDR3 region has 14 residues. Trimming removed 4 bases from V and 0 bases from J, with 7 bases in between. CDR1 is LGHNA, CDR2 YNFKEQ, per germline. The DNA of the CDR3 is TGTGCCAGCAGCCCCTCGTACTCTGGAAACACCATATATTTT. This sequence encodes CASSPSYSGNTIYF.

The V and J genes are TRBV29-1 and TRBJ2-3; 7 positions match TRBD1. The ends lost 7 bases at V and 5 bases at J; junction bases unmatched: 18. This CDR3 spans 16 amino acids. Germline-derived CDR1 and CDR2 are SQVTM and ANQGSEA. The CDR3 sequence is CSAPNRQGSRGDTQYF. CDR3 nucleotide sequence: TGCAGCGCGCCCAATAGACAGGGTTCTAGGGGAGATACGCAGTATTTT.

The chain employs TRBV6-5 and TRBJ1-3, with unresolved D. Germline lookup yields CDR1 MNHEY and CDR2 SVGAGI. The CDR3 contains 14 residues. With 2 bases removed from V and 0 bases from J, the gap between germline ends came to 5 bases. CDR3 DNA sequence: TGTGCCAGCAGTTACGACATCTCTGGAAACACCATATATTTT. Protein sequence: CASSYDISGNTIYF.

By its share, this clone is medium-sized. CDR3 in amino acids: CSVGGQGGYGYTF. CDR3 DNA sequence: TGCAGCGTTGGTGGACAGGGGGGCTATGGCTACACCTTC. This chain connects TRBV29-1 to TRBJ1-2; TRBD1 matches at 10 bases. The germline CDR1 and CDR2 sequences are SQVTM and ANQGSEA. CDR3 length equals 13 residues. After removal of 4 bases from V and 4 bases from J, the junction contained 3 bases not matched to a gene.

This rearrangement joins TRBV20-1 to TRBJ1-2, with D perhaps matching TRBD1 (5 bases). Deletions cut 2 bases from V and 8 bases from J, with 9 bases between. CDR1 is DFQATT, CDR2 SNEGSKA, per germline (reference sequence). This CDR3 contains 11 residues. CDR3 nucleotide sequence: TGCAGTGCTAGACCGGGGGACGGCTACACCTTC. It translates to CSARPGDGYTF.

The chain couples TRBV11-1 to TRBJ1-1; 9 positions match TRBD1. Unmatched junction bases numbered 11, after V lost 5 bases and J lost 10 bases. The germline V gene has CDR1 SGHAT and CDR2 FQDESV (reference sequence). The CDR3 is 14 residues long. The CDR3 nucleotides read TGTGCCAGCAGCGTAGTGGACAGGGGTCGTGGAGCTTTCTTT. Translating gives CASSVVDRGRGAFF.